Below, 15 T cell receptor beta chains from the same sample are listed, as sequenced in a study of CD8+CD57+ T cells in acquired aplastic anemia. Flow cytometry had shown expanded CD8+CD57+ cells in the patients chosen for sequencing. The template for TCR beta VDJ and CDR3 sequence profiling was genomic DNA. From the reads, TCRdb called clonotypes with MiXCR, one entry per CDR3 protein. Among about 170,000 distinct CDR3 sequences listed, around 48% were seen once. Sequencing input: sorted CD4+, CD8+, or CD8+CD57+ T cells (not recorded which) from PBMCs. These receptors came from a human donor with aplastic anemia.

The table lists this clonotype with many counts. The V call is TRBV10-3, the J call TRBJ1-1, with TRBD1 as a possible D gene (6 bases). Germline lookup yields CDR1 ENHRY and CDR2 SYGVKD. The CDR3 loop spans 14 amino acids. V was pared by 4 bases and J by 0 bases, with 9 bases between. CDR3 sequence (DNA): TGTGCCATCAGTGGGACAGTCATGAACACTGAAGCTTTCTTT. Translated: CAISGTVMNTEAFF.

This sequence joins TRBV20-1 and TRBJ1-2; no definite D call. The CDR3 has 11 residues. Germline V gives CDR1 DFQATT, CDR2 SNEGSKA (reference sequence). In DNA form, the CDR3 reads TGCATCCCGAACAGCAACTATGGCTACACCTTC. It codes for CIPNSNYGYTF.

This clonotype showed up just a few times. This chain joins TRBV2 and TRBJ2-5, with D perhaps matching TRBD1 (6 bases). CDR1 is SNHLY, CDR2 FYNNEI, per germline. V dropped 9 bases and J dropped 4 bases, with 9 bases sitting between them. The CDR3 is 11 amino acids. The CDR3 here is CASDRRETQYF. Written as DNA, the CDR3 is TGTGCCAGTGACAGGAGAGAGACCCAGTACTTC. The variable domain in full, with the rest retrieved from reference TRBV2 and TRBJ2-5, is EPEVTQTPSHQVTQMGQEVILRCVPISNHLYFYWYRQILGQKVEFLVSFYNNEISEKSEIFDDQFSVERPDGSNFTLKIRSTKLEDSAMYFCASDRRETQYFGPGTRLLVL.

CDR3 sequence: CASSPATVNTEAFF. As DNA, the CDR3 is TGTGCCAGCAGCCCCGCCACCGTGAACACTGAAGCTTTCTTT. J is TRBJ1-1 and V is TRBV2; D remains unclear. The germline CDR1 and CDR2 sequences are SNHLY and FYNNEI. This CDR3 is 14 amino acids long. Trimming removed 6 bases at V and 0 bases at J, with 11 bases between.

This clonotype has a count of ten or more. The chain uses TRBV5-1 and TRBJ2-7; 8 nucleotides match TRBD1. The ends lost 4 bases at V and 4 bases at J; junction bases unmatched: 7. This CDR3 region has 14 residues. The germline V gene encodes CDR1 SGHRS and CDR2 YFSETQ. CDR3 sequence: CASSTLTGEYEQYF. CDR3 in DNA: TGCGCCAGCAGCACATTGACAGGGGAGTACGAGCAGTACTTC.

This clonotype was picked up a small number of times. The chain joins TRBV29-1 to TRBJ1-2; D is possibly TRBD1 (6 bases). Germline V gene lookup returns CDR1 SQVTM and CDR2 ANQGSEA. The germline V and J ends were trimmed by 4 bases and 4 bases, with 16 bases remaining between them. This CDR3 has 14 residues. The CDR3 DNA is TGCAGCGTTGGAGGGCAGGGGAGCGGCTATGGCTACACCTTC. It translates to CSVGGQGSGYGYTF.

This clonotype was counted once. A much larger clonotype is one base distant, so this may be a read error. The chain uses TRBV7-2 and TRBJ1-3; D not resolved. Germline values: CDR1 SGHTA, CDR2 FQGNSA. This CDR3 is built from 15 residues. CDR3 sequence reads: CASRLVGYSGNTIYF. DNA for the CDR3: TGTGCCAGCCGCTTAGTTGGCTACTCTGGAAACACCATATATTTT.

Turning to this clonotype: This likely comes from a read error, as the CDR3 has no conserved phenylalanine or tryptophan at its end. The V and J genes are TRBV12-3 or TRBV12-4 and TRBJ1-4, with a weak D call TRBD1 (6 bases). The CDR3 loop spans 16 amino acids. Trimming cost V 6 bases and J 3 bases, with 17 bases left between them. The CDR3 sequence is CASRLTVRGSNEKLFL. The CDR3, as DNA: TGTGCCAGCAGGTTGACCGTCAGGGGTTCTAATGAAAAACTGTTTCTT.

This clonotype was counted at least ten times. The CDR3 bases are TGTGCCACCAGTGATCCCAGGGGATTAAGGACAGATACGCAGTATTTT. Its protein product is CATSDPRGLRTDTQYF. This chain uses TRBV24-1 with TRBJ2-3, with a possible D match to TRBD1 (6 bases). The CDR3 consists of 16 residues. V was shortened by 3 bases and J by 3 bases, with 15 bases between the two germline ends. CDR1 is KGHDR and CDR2 is SFDVKD in the germline V gene.

At least ten counts were recorded for this clonotype. J is TRBJ2-7 and V is TRBV2, with 9 bases identical to TRBD2. J lost 4 bases, V lost 3 bases, and 4 bases had no gene match. Germline V lookup: CDR1 SNHLY, CDR2 FYNNEI. The CDR3 runs to 14 residues. CDR3 loop: CASSESGGPYEQYF. The CDR3 DNA sequence: TGTGCCAGCAGTGAGAGCGGGGGGCCGTACGAGCAGTACTTC. The full variable domain, completed using reference TRBV2 and TRBJ2-7, is EPEVTQTPSHQVTQMGQEVILRCVPISNHLYFYWYRQILGQKVEFLVSFYNNEISEKSEIFDDQFSVERPDGSNFTLKIRSTKLEDSAMYFCASSESGGPYEQYFGPGTRLTVT.

The table lists this clonotype with a few counts. The gene calls are TRBV15 and TRBJ2-3; D not resolved. The CDR3 runs to 14 residues. The V end lost 0 bases, the J end lost 4 bases, and 8 bases lay between the germline ends. Germline values: CDR1 LNHNV, CDR2 YYDKDF (reference sequence). This chain's CDR3 is CATSRDPVSDTQYF. For the CDR3, the DNA is TGTGCCACCAGCAGAGACCCAGTTTCAGATACGCAGTATTTT.

This clonotype was detected many times. The chain uses TRBV7-4 and TRBJ1-6; 7 nucleotides line up with TRBD1. Germline lookup yields CDR1 SGHVT and CDR2 SQSDAQ. V dropped 4 bases and J dropped 1; count of bases not matched to a gene: 7. There are 17 residues in the CDR3. In DNA form, the CDR3 reads TGTGCCAGCAGCTGCTTCAGGGGGGTGTCCTATAATTCACCCCTCCACTTT. This sequence encodes CASSCFRGVSYNSPLHF.

This clonotype has more than one count but fewer than ten. This could be a read error, since a much larger clone is one nucleotide away. The chain is built from TRBV2 and TRBJ2-1, with D possibly TRBD1 on 6 matching bases. V dropped 6 bases and J dropped 10 bases, with 19 bases sitting between them. This CDR3 comprises 14 residues. The germline gives CDR1 SNHLY, CDR2 FYNNEI. The CDR3 reads CASRPGAGRQEQFF. The DNA of the CDR3 is TGTGCCAGCAGGCCAGGGGCAGGTAGACAGGAGCAGTTCTTC.

The chain joins TRBV19 to TRBJ2-5; 7 bases are a match to TRBD1. With 4 bases clipped from V and 4 bases from J, the junction kept 0 bases outside the gene matches. This CDR3 is built from 12 residues. Germline loops: CDR1 LNHDA, CDR2 SQIVND (reference sequence). CDR3 residues: CASSNRGETQYF. As DNA, the CDR3 is TGTGCCAGTAGTAACAGGGGAGAGACCCAGTACTTC.

This clonotype appeared a few times. The junction does not match germline at one end; this may be a read error. The chain links TRBV5-6 to TRBJ1-1; the D gene is possibly TRBD1 (5 bases). Germline values: CDR1 SGHDT, CDR2 YYEEEE. The CDR3 runs 14 residues. The CDR3 DNA is TGTGCCAGCAGTTTGGGGGGGAGGAACACTGAAGCTTTCTTT. This sequence encodes CASSLGGRNTEAFF.